These T cell receptor beta chains were read from a single sample in a study of metastatic and nonmetastatic thyroid tumors. TCRdb called clones again from the PCR reads with MiXCR. The table records 25,000 to 35,000 clones, 17% of them present only once. The specimen sequenced was blood. All receptors come from a female donor with papillary thyroid cancer or a benign thyroid nodule (not recorded which). Some clones in this sample may be carry-over from other donors' samples. CDR3s include the opening cysteine and the closing phenylalanine or tryptophan. The D gene is left open where the match is weak. Size tells how often a clone was seen (once, few, many) or the class of an expanded clone, and some rows leave it out.

v_call,d_call,j_call,clone_size,cdr3_nt,cdr3_aa
TRBV20-1,-,TRBJ2-2,many,TGCAGTGCCACTCGGGACACCGGGGAGCTGTTTTTT,CSATRDTGELFF
TRBV6-1,-,TRBJ2-7,many,TGTGCCAGCAGCCAGGGGTTTCCCTACGAGCAGTACTTC,CASSQGFPYEQYF
TRBV6-1,-,TRBJ2-1,-,TGTGCCAGCAGTGAAGTCCAGGGAGGTCAGGACGAGCAGTTCTTC,CASSEVQGGQDEQFF
TRBV6-1,TRBD2,TRBJ2-5,-,TGTGCCAGCAGCCACGGGAGGTCCGGAGAGACCCAGTACTTC,CASSHGRSGETQYF
TRBV28,TRBD2,TRBJ2-1,many,TGTGCCAGCAGTTCGCCATCAGCGGGAGACTACAATGAGCAGTTCTTC,CASSSPSAGDYNEQFF
TRBV6-5,-,TRBJ1-2,-,TGTGCCAGCAGTTATGGGACATTGAGTGGCTACACCTTC,CASSYGTLSGYTF
TRBV7-8,-,TRBJ2-2,many,TGTGCCAGCAGCAAGCTACAGGGAGTAAGGACCGGGGAGCTGTTTTTT,CASSKLQGVRTGELFF
TRBV20-1,TRBD2,TRBJ2-1,many,TGCAGCCGAGCGCTAGCGGGTTCCGGTGAGCAGTTCTTC,CSRALAGSGEQFF
TRBV28,-,TRBJ2-7,large,TGTGCCAGCAGTCCCCTCTACCCGAGCTCCTACGAGCAGTACTTC,CASSPLYPSSYEQYF
TRBV28,-,TRBJ1-5,medium-sized,TGTGCCAGCAGACTACCATATAGCAATCAGCCCCAGCATTTT,CASRLPYSNQPQHF
TRBV4-1,TRBD2,TRBJ2-1,many,TGCGCCAGCAGCCAAGGCAGGACTAGCGCCTACAATGAGCAGTTCTTC,CASSQGRTSAYNEQFF
TRBV12-3/TRBV12-4,-,TRBJ2-1,-,TGTGCCAGCAGCTTTGGTCTCCGGGGGGCTGAGCAGTTCTTC,CASSFGLRGAEQFF
TRBV5-1,-,TRBJ1-1,-,TGCGCCAGCAGTATTTACTCCGAGACAGAGAACACTGAAGCTTTCTTT,CASSIYSETENTEAFF
TRBV15,-,TRBJ1-1,many,TGTGCCACCAGCACGGACCTGAACACTGAAGCTTTCTTT,CATSTDLNTEAFF
TRBV6-2/TRBV6-3,-,TRBJ1-5,many,TGTGCCAGCAGTTACGGGGGCCGCGGCAATCAGCCCCAGCATTTT,CASSYGGRGNQPQHF
TRBV11-2,-,TRBJ2-2,many,TGTGCCAGCAGCATTACAGGGCGCACGAACACCGGGGAGCTGTTTTTT,CASSITGRTNTGELFF
TRBV10-3,-,TRBJ2-1,many,TGTGCCATCACTGGTCAGGGTGTCGATGAGCAGTTCTTC,CAITGQGVDEQFF
TRBV14,-,TRBJ2-4,-,TGTGCCAGCAGACTATTGGCAGGGATGGACATTCAGTACTTC,CASRLLAGMDIQYF
TRBV7-2,-,TRBJ1-5,many,TGTGCCAGCAGCACCCTTAGCAATCAGCCCCAGCATTTT,CASSTLSNQPQHF
TRBV10-1,-,TRBJ1-1,many,TGCGCCAGCAATGCGGGTATGGGCACTGAAGCTTTCTTT,CASNAGMGTEAFF
TRBV10-3,-,TRBJ2-3,many,TGTGCCATCAGTGAGTCGACAGGCACAGATACGCAGTATTTT,CAISESTGTDTQYF
TRBV12-3/TRBV12-4,-,TRBJ2-7,-,TGTGCCATCATTTTTGTCATCTACGAGCAGTACTTC,CAIIFVIYEQYF
TRBV6-2/TRBV6-3,-,TRBJ1-4,few,TGTGCCAGCAGGTCTAGTCGTGGCCGAGTGCTCACTAATGAAAAACTGTTTTTT,CASRSSRGRVLTNEKLFF
TRBV5-1,TRBD2,TRBJ2-3,many,TGCGCCAGCAGCTTAGGGACTACCTCGACGGGGGATACGCAGTATTTT,CASSLGTTSTGDTQYF
TRBV6-1,-,TRBJ1-3,few,TGTGCCAGCAGTGAAGAAGAGACGGGCACCATATATTTT,CASSEEETGTIYF
TRBV4-2,TRBD2,TRBJ2-1,many,TGTGCCAGCAGCCAAGGAGCGGGAGGCCCTCTTAATGAGCAGTTCTTC,CASSQGAGGPLNEQFF
TRBV4-2,TRBD1,TRBJ1-4,many,TGTGCCAGCAGTCCCCGAGGGACAGGGGTGACAACTAATGAAAAACTGTTTTTT,CASSPRGTGVTTNEKLFF
TRBV28,TRBD1,TRBJ1-2,many,TGTGCCAGCAGTTCGGGACAGGGGAACTATGGCTACACCTTC,CASSSGQGNYGYTF
TRBV6-2/TRBV6-3,TRBD2,TRBJ2-1,-,TGTGCCAGCGGGGGACGGGAGGCCCGGGATCATTTCTTC,CASGGREARDHFF
TRBV18,-,TRBJ2-3,many,TGTGCCAGCTCACCTCCGGGACGCAGTCAAGATACGCAGTATTTT,CASSPPGRSQDTQYF
TRBV6-2/TRBV6-3,-,TRBJ1-2,many,TGTGCCAGCAGCTACCCCCCTCAGGGTGACTATGGCTACACCTTC,CASSYPPQGDYGYTF
TRBV2,-,TRBJ1-2,many,TGTGCCAGCAGTGTTAGCAGCCCATACGCTAACTATGGCTACACCTTC,CASSVSSPYANYGYTF
TRBV30,-,TRBJ1-6,many,TGTGCCTGTTCCCGGGGGGGAAATTCACCCCTCCACTTT,CACSRGGNSPLHF
TRBV6-2/TRBV6-3,-,TRBJ2-1,many,TGTGCCAGCACCAATAAGAATGAGCAGTTCTTC,CASTNKNEQFF
TRBV28,TRBD2,TRBJ2-1,many,TGTGCCAGCACCGAAGACGTAGCGGGAAGGATCTACAATGAGCAGTTCTTC,CASTEDVAGRIYNEQFF
TRBV5-1,-,TRBJ2-3,once,TGCGCCAGCAGCGGGCCTCCGGGCACAGATACGCAGTATTTT,CASSGPPGTDTQYF
TRBV7-2,-,TRBJ1-5,many,TGTGCCAGCAGCTTAGTGGGAGCTCAGCCCCAGCATTTT,CASSLVGAQPQHF
TRBV5-1,TRBD2,TRBJ2-5,many,TGCGCCAGCAGCTTGTGGGGGGGCCAAGAGACCCAGTACTTC,CASSLWGGQETQYF
TRBV5-1,-,TRBJ2-2,many,TGCGCCAGCAGCTTGGATGTGACTTATGCCCCTATGAACACCGGGGAGCTGTTTTTT,CASSLDVTYAPMNTGELFF
TRBV7-2,-,TRBJ2-3,many,TGTGCCAGCAGCCACCTCACGACCACGGATACGCAGTATTTT,CASSHLTTTDTQYF
TRBV6-1,TRBD2,TRBJ2-7,medium-sized,TGTGCCAGCAGTGAAGCTGTCGAGTCGGGGGGGCCCTTGTACGAGCAGTACTTC,CASSEAVESGGPLYEQYF
TRBV19,TRBD2,TRBJ2-1,many,TGTGCCAGTAGTATATGGGCTAGCGGGACCGACAATGAGCAGTTCTTC,CASSIWASGTDNEQFF
TRBV6-2/TRBV6-3,-,TRBJ2-3,many,TGTGCCAGCAGTCGGACTGGCGAAGCAGATACGCAGTATTTT,CASSRTGEADTQYF
TRBV6-1,-,TRBJ2-7,medium-sized,TGTGCCAGCAGTGAAAGTTTGGGACATCTTACGCGGTTC,CASSESLGHLTRF
TRBV25-1,TRBD1,TRBJ2-7,many,TGTGCCAGCAGTGATGGGACAGTTGACTACGAGCAGTACTTC,CASSDGTVDYEQYF